This T cell receptor beta chain was retrieved from a study of T cell changes during pregnancy in multiple sclerosis. Sequencing was performed with immunoSEQ multiplex PCR; in TCRdb, only in-frame clones are kept and a portion is missing. The sample lists about 36,000 clones, 85% to 95% occurring once. J gave up 6 bases and V 0 bases, and 6 bases lay outside the gene matches. The germline gives CDR1 MGHRA, CDR2 YSYEKL. The CDR3 totals 16 residues. The chain recombines TRBV4-1 with TRBJ2-1, with 9 bases matching TRBD2. Sequencing was done on a sample of PBMCs (not recorded whether the cells were cultured). The sequence was collected from a female donor with multiple sclerosis, enrolled in a pregnancy study. The DNA of the CDR3 is TGCGCCAGCAGCCAAGAAAGGGCGGGAGGGGTCAATGAGCAGTTCTTC. Its translation: CASSQERAGGVNEQFF.